This TCR beta chain was sequenced in a study of type 1 regulatory T cells. Background on the study: An in vitro protocol generated T-allo10, a Tr1-enriched, alloantigen-specific CD4 T cell product.

The germline V and J ends were trimmed by 5 bases and 1 base, with 12 bases remaining between them. Germline CDR1 SQVTM, CDR2 ANQGSEA. The CDR3 is 14 amino acids. Each CDR3 protein gets one entry after TCRdb re-called the reads with MiXCR. The data contain 90,000 to 100,000 distinct CDR3 sequences, roughly a third of them singletons. The TCR originated in a human donor in good health. The sequenced sample was CD4+ T cells, either the whole sample or a sorted fraction (not recorded which). The V call is TRBV29-1, the J call TRBJ2-1; possibly TRBD1 for D (6 bases). The CDR3 coding sequence is TGCAGCGTTCGTACAGGGATATCCTACAATGAGCAGTTCTTC. Its translation: CSVRTGISYNEQFF.